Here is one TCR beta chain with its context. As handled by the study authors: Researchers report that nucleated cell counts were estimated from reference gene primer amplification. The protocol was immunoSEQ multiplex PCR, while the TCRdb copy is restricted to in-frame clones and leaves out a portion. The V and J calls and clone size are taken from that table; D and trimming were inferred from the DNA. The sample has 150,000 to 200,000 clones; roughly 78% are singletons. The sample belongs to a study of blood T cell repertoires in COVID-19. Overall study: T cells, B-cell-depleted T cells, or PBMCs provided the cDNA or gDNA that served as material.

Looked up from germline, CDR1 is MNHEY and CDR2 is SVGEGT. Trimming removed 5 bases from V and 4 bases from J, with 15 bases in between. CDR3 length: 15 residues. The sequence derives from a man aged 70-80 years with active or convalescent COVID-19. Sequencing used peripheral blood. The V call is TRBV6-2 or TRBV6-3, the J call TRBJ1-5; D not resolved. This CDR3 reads CASSPHERENQPQHF. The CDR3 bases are TGTGCCAGCAGTCCACACGAGCGGGAAAATCAGCCCCAGCATTTT.